These T cell receptor beta chains were read from a single sample in a study of blood T cell repertoires in COVID-19. The assay was immunoSEQ multiplex PCR, and TCRdb's table has in-frame clones only and misses some. Of 320,000 or so clones listed, roughly 87% are singletons. Sample: PBMCs or T cells enriched from blood (not recorded which). The receptors shown here come from a young woman who had recovered from COVID-19. The conserved cysteine and the conserved F or W are not part of the CDR3 here.

TRBV30 AWTTGDTTGELF
TRBV2 ASKGTGGGNSPLH
TRBV10-2 ASSPGGGGYGYT
TRBV6-5 ASSWAGGEDTQY
TRBV5-1 ASSLGGQGPAYEQY
TRBV18 ATLTPSGGAYIQY
TRBV18 ASSPSQGARGQPQH
TRBV6-1 ASSERAGVETQY
TRBV15 ATSRAAGEGETQY
TRBV27 ASSFTFSYEQY
TRBV11-2 ASSPGGAGSNQPQH
TRBV7-2 ASSLAPDTYNGYT
TRBV24-1 ATSESGAGKNYGYT
TRBV7-9 ASSTTGETEAF
TRBV28 ASSVGGATYGYT
TRBV28 ASSTGGQGMETQY
TRBV6-5 ASVGVNYGYT
TRBV9 ASSVGYTSYEQY
TRBV28 ASSLMLGAGGTGELF
TRBV28 ASTKTGGGQPQH
TRBV12-3/TRBV12-4 ASSSLGADTQY
TRBV28 ASSFKGDTEAF
TRBV5-1 ASSSLQGDTGELF
TRBV15 ATSIDKLPNSPLH
TRBV5-6 ASSWDRASTEAF
TRBV5-1 ASSVDRGLATEAF
TRBV2 ASSVLTLNRL
TRBV2 ASSWDRSSNQPQH
TRBV9 ASSPSPGFPEAF
TRBV19 ASSSGTGAYEQY
TRBV7-2 ASSLGRQGRETQY
TRBV18 ASSPRTGGDEKLF
TRBV29-1 SVEASQETQY
TRBV27 ASSLTSSYEQY
TRBV18 ASSPSRGANTGELF